The 20 T cell receptor beta chains listed next were all sequenced from one sample in a study of siplizumab effects on memory and regulatory T cells. Measured with immunoSEQ multiplex PCR; TCRdb has only the in-frame clones, and not every one. The table includes approximately 100,000 clones, roughly 94% detected once. Material: non-Treg CD4+ T cells sorted from blood. The receptors stem from a human donor in good health.

The chain links TRBV5-5 to TRBJ1-2, with D perhaps TRBD1 (5 bases). Germline CDR1 and CDR2: SGHKS and YYEKEE (reference sequence). The CDR3 loop spans 14 amino acids. V was clipped by 4 bases and J by 2 bases, with 12 bases between them. CDR3 nucleotide sequence: TGTGCCAGCAGCCAATACCCAGGGAACTATGGCTACACCTTC. It specifies CASSQYPGNYGYTF.

This clone appeared once. The V call is TRBV27, the J call TRBJ1-5, with D maybe TRBD1 (6 bases). The germline CDR1 and CDR2 sequences are MNHEY and SMNVEV (reference sequence). Trimming removed 6 bases at V and 3 bases at J, with 15 bases between. This CDR3 spans 15 amino acids. The CDR3 loop reads CASSWGPGANQPQHF. CDR3 coding DNA: TGTGCCAGCAGCTGGGGGCCAGGGGCCAATCAGCCCCAGCATTTT.

The chain recombines TRBV19 with TRBJ1-5, with D maybe TRBD1 (6 bases). Trimming stripped 3 bases from V and 7 bases from J, with 10 bases between. Germline V lookup: CDR1 LNHDA, CDR2 SQIVND (reference sequence). The CDR3 is made up of 13 amino acids. Here the CDR3 reads CASSMQGKQPQHF. CDR3 DNA sequence: TGTGCCAGTAGTATGCAGGGGAAACAGCCCCAGCATTTT.

This clone came up once. At one end the junction does not follow the germline gene, possibly because of a read error. At the DNA level, this CDR3 is encoded by other sequences in the same sample as well. V gene TRBV7-8 combines with J gene TRBJ2-7; 11 nucleotides line up with TRBD2. Germline CDR1 is SGHVS and CDR2 is FQNEAQ. This CDR3 comprises 17 residues. In DNA form, the CDR3 reads TGCGCCAGCAGCTCGGGACCGGGACTAGCGGTGGCCTACGAGCAGTACTTC. It is translated as CASSSGPGLAVAYEQYF.

The CDR3 nucleotides read TGTGCCAGCAGAAACGACAGGTCGGCCACCGGGGAGCTGTTTTTT. Translated, it gives CASRNDRSATGELFF. V usage is TRBV6-5 and J usage is TRBJ2-2; maybe TRBD1 (6 bases). The CDR3 sequence is 15 residues long. V was shortened by 6 bases and J by 4 bases, with 15 bases between the two germline ends. Germline V lookup: CDR1 MNHEY, CDR2 SVGAGI.

The J gene is TRBJ2-7, the V gene TRBV6-6; the D gene is possibly TRBD1 (5 bases). Trimming shortened V by 3 bases and J by 1 base, and 7 bases separated the two germline ends. The CDR3 extends over 13 amino acids. CDR1 MNHNY and CDR2 SVGAGI come from the germline V gene (reference sequence). For the CDR3, the DNA is TGTGCCAGCAGTTATGACAGATCCTACGAGCAGTACTTC. Amino acid sequence: CASSYDRSYEQYF.

This clone showed up just once. V is TRBV5-1 and J is TRBJ2-1; no firm D call. Germline V gives CDR1 SGHRS, CDR2 YFSETQ. This CDR3 region has 14 residues. V lost 1 base and J lost 0, with 5 bases in between. CDR3 sequence (DNA): TGCGCCAGCAGCTTGAGCAGCTCCTACAATGAGCAGTTCTTC. Its translation is CASSLSSSYNEQFF. Full variable domain (remainder filled in from reference TRBV5-1 and TRBJ2-1): KAGVTQTPRYLIKTRGQQVTLSCSPISGHRSVSWYQQTPGQGLQFLFEYFSETQRNKGNFPGRFSGRQFSNSRSEMNVSTLELGDSALYLCASSLSSSYNEQFFGPGTRLTVL.

J is TRBJ2-7 and V is TRBV21-1; the D call in the table, TRBD1, was not verified against the DNA. TRBV21-1 is classified as a pseudogene. The CDR3 contains 13 residues. CDR3 region: CAWQPGALYEQYF. Written as DNA, the CDR3 is TGTGCCTGGCAACCAGGGGCCCTCTACGAGCAGTACTTC.

The chain carries TRBV30 and TRBJ2-7; the D gene is possibly TRBD2 (5 bases). V gave up 5 bases and J gave up 0 bases, with 11 bases separating them. The CDR3 runs to 13 residues. Germline V gene sequence: CDR1 GTSNPN, CDR2 SVGIG (reference sequence). CDR3 residues: CAWGREFSYEQYF. The CDR3 coding sequence is TGTGCCTGGGGACGGGAATTCTCCTACGAGCAGTACTTC.

This clone is a singleton in its sample. V usage is TRBV6-5 and J usage is TRBJ2-2; D might be TRBD1 (5 bases). In germline, CDR1 is MNHEY, CDR2 SVGAGI. The CDR3 is 15 residues long. The V end was cut by 2 bases, the J end by 3 bases, with 10 bases between. The DNA of the CDR3 is TGTGCCAGCAGTTACAGCAGGGTATACACCGGGGAGCTGTTTTTT. Translating gives CASSYSRVYTGELFF.

The chain recombines TRBV11-2 with TRBJ2-6; D could derive from TRBD1 or TRBD2 (6 bases each). The CDR3 consists of 18 residues. The V and J ends lost 5 bases and 0 bases respectively, with 17 bases between them. Germline lookup yields CDR1 SGHAT and CDR2 FQNNGV. CDR3: CASSQRRDNSSGANVLTF. CDR3 DNA sequence: TGTGCCAGCAGCCAAAGGCGGGACAACAGCTCTGGGGCCAACGTCCTGACTTTC.

This CDR3 is CASSEREGSYEQYF. The CDR3 nucleotides are TGCGCCAGCAGTGAGCGGGAAGGTTCCTACGAGCAGTACTTC. The chain carries TRBV10-2 and TRBJ2-7; a weak D match, TRBD2 (5 bases). Germline loops: CDR1 WSHSY, CDR2 SAAADI. The V gene lost 2 bases and the J gene lost 1 base, with 9 bases spanning the gap. The length of the CDR3 is 14 residues.

V and J are TRBV5-1 and TRBJ2-7; 9 bases line up with TRBD1. The CDR3 consists of 16 residues. Unmatched junction bases numbered 8, after V lost 0 bases and J lost 4 bases. Germline loops: CDR1 SGHRS, CDR2 YFSETQ. The CDR3 spells CASSLGDREEFYEQYF. DNA of the CDR3: TGCGCCAGCAGCTTGGGGGACAGGGAGGAATTTTACGAGCAGTACTTC.

This clone was observed a single time. The V and J genes are TRBV6-5 and TRBJ2-7; 7 bases line up with TRBD2. In germline, CDR1 is MNHEY, CDR2 SVGAGI. V trimming: 6 bases; J trimming: 2 bases; junction bases outside the gene matches: 10. The CDR3 sequence is 15 residues long. In DNA form, the CDR3 reads TGTGCCAGCAGAACCCCCACTAGCGCTACCTACGAGCAGTACTTC. It codes for CASRTPTSATYEQYF.

The chain has TRBV5-4 and TRBJ1-4; D unclear. Trimming stripped 4 bases from V and 0 bases from J, with 7 bases between. CDR1 SGHNT and CDR2 YYREEE come from the germline V gene (reference sequence). CDR3 length: 14 amino acids. CDR3 sequence (DNA): TGTGCCAGCAGCGGAAGTGCAACTAATGAAAAACTGTTTTTT. Translated: CASSGSATNEKLFF.

The rearrangement links TRBV13 to TRBJ1-1, with 10 bases fitting TRBD1. The CDR3 runs 16 residues. After removal of 2 bases from V and 6 bases from J, the junction contained 9 bases not matched to a gene. The germline CDR1 and CDR2 sequences are PRHDT and FYEKMQ (reference sequence). The CDR3 spells CASSLYRDRGGSEAFF. CDR3 DNA: TGTGCCAGCAGCTTATACCGGGACAGGGGCGGCTCTGAAGCTTTCTTT.

The V gene is TRBV12-5, the J gene TRBJ2-2, with D hard to call. V lost 2 bases to trimming and J lost 0 bases, with 25 bases between them. Per the germline V gene, CDR1 is LGHNT and CDR2 is FRNRAP. The CDR3 covers 21 residues. CDR3 in DNA: TGTGCTAGTGGTTTGTCTCTCTGGGTGACCTCTCGCCTACCGAACACCGGGGAGCTGTTTTTT. Translating gives CASGLSLWVTSRLPNTGELFF.

The chain joins TRBV2 to TRBJ1-1; 9 nucleotides align to TRBD1. Germline-derived CDR1 and CDR2 are SNHLY and FYNNEI. J was trimmed by 4 bases and V by 4 bases; bases with no gene match: 4. This CDR3 region has 14 residues. In DNA form, the CDR3 reads TGTGCCAGCAGTGCCTACAGGGGGCGCACTGAAGCTTTCTTT. Translated: CASSAYRGRTEAFF. The full variable domain, rest sourced from reference TRBV2 and TRBJ1-1, is EPEVTQTPSHQVTQMGQEVILRCVPISNHLYFYWYRQILGQKVEFLVSFYNNEISEKSEIFDDQFSVERPDGSNFTLKIRSTKLEDSAMYFCASSAYRGRTEAFFGQGTRLTVV.

About this clone itself: This same CDR3 is encoded by further DNA sequences in the sample. V gene TRBV7-9 combines with J gene TRBJ2-7; D remains unclear. Germline CDR1 and CDR2: SEHNR and FQNEAQ (reference sequence). V lost 3 bases, J lost 3 bases, and 3 bases lay in between. The CDR3 spans 11 residues. The CDR3 spells CASSLNYEQYF. The DNA of the CDR3 is TGTGCCAGCAGCTTGAACTACGAGCAGTACTTC.

V is TRBV19 and J is TRBJ2-7; TRBD2 is a possible D gene (6 bases). The CDR3 extends over 14 amino acids. The germline V gene encodes CDR1 LNHDA and CDR2 SQIVND (reference sequence). Trimming stripped 7 bases from V and 0 bases from J, with 13 bases between. CDR3 region: CASNRAGSSYEQYF. CDR3 nucleotide sequence: TGTGCCAGTAATAGGGCGGGGAGCTCCTACGAGCAGTACTTC.